This passage covers 13 T cell receptor beta chains from one sample sequenced in a study of CD8+CD57+ T cells in acquired aplastic anemia. Genomic DNA constituted the template upon which TCR beta VDJ and CDR3 profiling was performed. One entry per CDR3 protein, called by TCRdb with MiXCR from the reads. The table has 160,000 or so distinct CDR3 sequences, around 47% seen once; the top ten hold under 3.5%. Only patients with CD8+CD57+ cell expansion on flow cytometry were chosen for sequencing. The sample consisted of sorted CD4+, CD8+, or CD8+CD57+ T cells (not recorded which) from PBMCs. These receptors were obtained from a human donor with aplastic anemia.

This clonotype was observed at least ten times. This rearrangement joins TRBV19 to TRBJ1-2, with D unclear. The CDR3 loop spans 14 amino acids. With 7 bases removed from V and 1 base from J, the gap between germline ends came to 13 bases. Per germline, CDR1 LNHDA and CDR2 SQIVND (reference sequence). The CDR3 protein is CASIKAGINYGYTF. The CDR3 DNA reads TGTGCCAGTATCAAGGCTGGGATTAACTATGGCTACACCTTC.

The sample holds one count of this clonotype. The chain carries TRBV10-1 and TRBJ2-3, with D maybe TRBD1 (6 bases). The CDR3 has 12 residues. CDR1 and CDR2 (germline): WNHNN, SYGVQD (reference sequence). V was trimmed by 6 bases and J by 6 bases, leaving 10 bases between them. CDR3 loop: CASSEDRDTQYF. CDR3 DNA: TGCGCCAGCAGCGAAGACAGGGATACGCAGTATTTT.

As to this clonotype: The missing conserved phenylalanine or tryptophan at the end of this CDR3 makes a read error likely. The chain employs TRBV15 and TRBJ1-2; D possibly corresponds to TRBD1 (6 bases). The CDR3 consists of 13 residues. Germline V CDR1 and CDR2: LNHNV, YYDKDF (reference sequence). V dropped 1 base and J dropped 5 bases, with 8 bases sitting between them. This CDR3 reads CATSRGQGYGYTS. Written as DNA, the CDR3 is TGTGCCACCAGCAGAGGGCAGGGGTATGGCTACACCTCC.

In its sample, this clonotype was seen a few times. V and J are TRBV20-1 and TRBJ1-4; a weak D match, TRBD1 (6 bases). The germline CDR1 and CDR2 sequences are DFQATT and SNEGSKA (reference sequence). The CDR3 is made up of 14 amino acids. V lost 0 bases to trimming and J lost 5 bases, with 10 bases between them. CDR3 in DNA: TGCAGTGCTAGAGATGAGGGGGGCAATGAAAAACTGTTTTTT. The encoded protein is CSARDEGGNEKLFF.

Many counts were recorded for this clonotype. V gene TRBV20-1 combines with J gene TRBJ2-7; 11 bases match TRBD2. The CDR3 loop spans 14 amino acids. The V segment lost 6 bases and the J segment 0 bases; nucleotides outside the gene matches: 4. Germline V lookup: CDR1 DFQATT, CDR2 SNEGSKA (reference sequence). The chain's CDR3 is CSALLAGASYEQYF. In DNA, the CDR3 is TGCAGTGCGTTACTAGCGGGGGCCTCCTACGAGCAGTACTTC.

This clonotype came up many times. A much larger clone lies one base from this, so it may be a read error. This sequence joins TRBV7-8 and TRBJ1-1; no definite D call. Germline CDR1 SGHVS, CDR2 FQNEAQ. The CDR3 contains 13 residues. CDR3 sequence (DNA): TGTGCCAGCAGCCCAGCCATGAACACTGGAGCTTTCTTT. Translation gives CASSPAMNTGAFF. The entire variable domain, with the rest obtained from reference TRBV7-8 and TRBJ1-1, is as follows: GAGVSQSPRYKVAKRGQDVALRCDPISGHVSLFWYQQALGQGPEFLTYFQNEAQLDKSGLPSDRFFAERPEGSVSTLKIQRTQQEDSAVYLCASSPAMNTGAFFGQGTRLTVV.

V usage is TRBV19 and J usage is TRBJ1-2, with TRBD1 matching over 7 bases. V dropped 3 bases and J dropped 5; count of bases not matched to a gene: 12. This CDR3 is built from 16 residues. Germline V lookup: CDR1 LNHDA, CDR2 SQIVND (reference sequence). CDR3 DNA sequence: TGTGCCAGTAGTATCCGACAGGGCGGAAAGGAGTATGGCTACACCTTC. Protein sequence: CASSIRQGGKEYGYTF.

This clonotype appeared many times. V usage is TRBV6-6 and J usage is TRBJ2-7, with TRBD1 matching over 7 bases. The V and J ends lost 0 bases and 4 bases, in that order; junction bases with no gene match: 12. Germline V gene data show CDR1 as MNHNY and CDR2 as SVGAGI (reference sequence). The CDR3 has 17 amino acids. The CDR3 loop is CASSYSDRVFLRYEQYF. The CDR3 coding sequence is TGTGCCAGCAGTTACTCCGACAGGGTGTTTCTTAGGTACGAGCAGTACTTC.

The chain links TRBV9 to TRBJ2-7; no reliable D call. V lost 3 bases and J 0 bases, leaving 4 bases between the germline ends. Per the germline V gene, CDR1 is SGDLS and CDR2 is YYNGEE. The CDR3 is 12 amino acids. CDR3 amino acids: CASSDDSYEQYF. For the CDR3, the DNA is TGTGCCAGCAGCGATGACTCCTACGAGCAGTACTTC.

This clonotype showed up many times. The chain has TRBV5-4 and TRBJ1-2; the match to TRBD1 covers 8 bases. V lost 4 bases and J lost 5; bases outside the gene matches: 4. The CDR3 length is 13 residues. Germline CDR1 is SGHNT and CDR2 is YYREEE (reference sequence). CDR3 region: CASSEGQVYGYTF. CDR3 nucleotides: TGTGCCAGCAGCGAGGGACAGGTGTATGGCTACACCTTC.

In this sample, this clonotype turned up many times. The rearrangement joins TRBV20-1 to TRBJ1-4, with a tentative D call TRBD1 (5 bases). CDR1 DFQATT and CDR2 SNEGSKA come from the germline V gene (reference sequence). V was trimmed by 8 bases and J by 2 bases, leaving 9 bases between them. The CDR3 runs to 12 residues. The CDR3 reads CSLGATNEKLFF. The DNA of the CDR3 is TGCAGTTTAGGGGCTACTAATGAAAAACTGTTTTTT.

This clonotype appeared many times. The DNA of the CDR3 is TGTGCCAGCAGCTTGGGAGGTAGCACAGATACGCAGTATTTT. Protein sequence: CASSLGGSTDTQYF. The chain carries TRBV5-4 and TRBJ2-3; D remains ambiguous. Germline CDR1 reads SGHNT; CDR2 reads YYREEE (reference sequence). V lost 0 bases and J lost 0, with 5 bases in between. CDR3 length equals 14 residues.

Ten or more counts support this clonotype. The chain recombines TRBV19 with TRBJ2-5; a possible D gene is TRBD2 (7 bases). V was shortened by 10 bases and J by 5 bases, with 20 bases between the two germline ends. CDR3 length: 14 amino acids. Germline CDR1 is LNHDA and CDR2 is SQIVND (reference sequence). The CDR3 sequence is CATKVNPGGETQYF. The CDR3, as DNA: TGTGCCACCAAAGTTAATCCGGGGGGCGAGACCCAGTACTTC.